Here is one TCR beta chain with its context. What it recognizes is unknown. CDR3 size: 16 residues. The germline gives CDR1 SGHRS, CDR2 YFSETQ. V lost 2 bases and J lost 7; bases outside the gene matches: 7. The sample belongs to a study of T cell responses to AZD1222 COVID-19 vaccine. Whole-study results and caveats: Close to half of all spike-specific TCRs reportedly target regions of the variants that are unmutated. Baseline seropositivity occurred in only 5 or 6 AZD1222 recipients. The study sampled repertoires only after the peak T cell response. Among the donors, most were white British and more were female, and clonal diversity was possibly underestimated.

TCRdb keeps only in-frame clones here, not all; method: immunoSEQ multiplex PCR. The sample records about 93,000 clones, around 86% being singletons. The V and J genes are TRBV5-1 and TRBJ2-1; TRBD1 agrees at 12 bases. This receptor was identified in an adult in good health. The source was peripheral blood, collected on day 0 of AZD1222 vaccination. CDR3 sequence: CASSLSGTGGWNEQFF. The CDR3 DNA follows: TGCGCCAGCAGCTTATCCGGGACAGGGGGCTGGAATGAGCAGTTCTTC.